One and the same sample provided the 24 T cell receptor beta chains below, sequenced in a study of shared clonotypes between healthy human individuals. Sequencing was performed with immunoSEQ multiplex PCR; in TCRdb, only in-frame clones are kept and a portion is missing. The sample gives just over 2,000,000 clones, about 95% of which show up once; more than 0.95% is in the top ten. Terminally differentiated effector memory CD45RA+ cells were excluded by CCR7 positive selection of CD45RO-negative cells. Sequencing was done on a sample of naive CD8+ T cells sorted from blood. Receptors originate from a man aged 18 to 30 in good health.

The genes are TRBV4-1 and TRBJ2-1, with D unclear. There are 16 residues in the CDR3. CDR1 MGHRA and CDR2 YSYEKL come from the germline V gene. Trimming removed 0 bases from V and 0 bases from J, with 9 bases in between. CDR3 sequence (DNA): TGCGCCAGCAGCCAAGAAGATCAGAGCTCCTACAATGAGCAGTTCTTC. This encodes CASSQEDQSSYNEQFF.

This clone was seen once. This sequence joins TRBV2 and TRBJ2-3; 8 bases align to TRBD2. J was trimmed by 8 bases and V by 2 bases; bases with no gene match: 3. CDR3 length: 13 amino acids. CDR1 is SNHLY, CDR2 FYNNEI, per germline. The CDR3 DNA reads as TGTGCCAGCAGTGAACGGAGCGGGGGTACGCAGTATTTT. It is translated as CASSERSGGTQYF.

The CDR3 DNA reads as TGTGCCAGCAGTGGTCGGCTAATCTCCTACGAGCAGTACTTC. It yields the protein CASSGRLISYEQYF. The rearrangement joins TRBV2 to TRBJ2-7; D unresolved. Germline CDR1 and CDR2: SNHLY and FYNNEI. V gave up 4 bases and J gave up 0 bases, with 10 bases separating them. The CDR3 loop spans 14 amino acids.

This clone was seen only once. The same CDR3 is also encoded by other DNA sequences in this sample. The rearrangement uses TRBV9 and TRBJ2-7; a possible D gene is TRBD2 (6 bases). V shed 0 bases and J shed 2 bases, with 12 bases lying between them. Germline V gene data show CDR1 as SGDLS and CDR2 as YYNGEE. This CDR3 has 15 residues. As DNA, the CDR3 is TGTGCCAGCAGCGTAGGAGGAGGGGAGGCCTACGAGCAGTACTTC. Amino acids: CASSVGGGEAYEQYF.

The table lists this clone with a few counts. Within the sample, other DNA sequences also encode this same CDR3. The chain couples TRBV19 to TRBJ2-7; 7 nucleotides agree with TRBD1. Per the germline V gene, CDR1 is LNHDA and CDR2 is SQIVND (reference sequence). The CDR3 has 13 amino acids. V lost 5 bases to trimming and J lost 2 bases; unmatched junction nucleotides: 3. The CDR3 DNA is TGTGCCAGTAGTCTGGGACAGACCTACGAGCAGTACTTC. Translation: CASSLGQTYEQYF.

This clone has only one observation. CDR3 region: CASSQGQGAGTEAFF. CDR3 sequence (DNA): TGCGCCAGCAGCCAAGGACAGGGGGCAGGGACTGAAGCTTTCTTT. J is TRBJ1-1 and V is TRBV4-1; 10 nucleotides line up with TRBD1. The CDR3 contains 15 residues. The V gene's germline CDR1 is MGHRA and CDR2 YSYEKL. The V segment lost 1 base and the J segment 5 bases; nucleotides outside the gene matches: 4.

The chain has TRBV9 and TRBJ2-3; D unclear. Germline CDR1 and CDR2: SGDLS and YYNGEE. The CDR3 has 15 amino acids. The V end was cut by 1 base, the J end by 0 bases, with 9 bases between. CDR3 in DNA: TGTGCCAGCAGCGTAACTGGCGTGAGCACAGATACGCAGTATTTT. Translating gives CASSVTGVSTDTQYF.

V is TRBV5-1 and J is TRBJ2-1; perhaps TRBD2 as D (5 bases). V was trimmed by 1 base and J by 3 bases, leaving 11 bases between them. There are 15 residues in the CDR3. Per germline, CDR1 SGHRS and CDR2 YFSETQ. The CDR3 DNA is TGCGCCAGCAGCTTGAGGACTCCTGACTACAATGAGCAGTTCTTC. This encodes CASSLRTPDYNEQFF.

This rearrangement joins TRBV9 to TRBJ2-2, with D unresolved. From germline, CDR1 is SGDLS and CDR2 YYNGEE. The CDR3 totals 12 residues. V dropped 3 bases and J dropped 4 bases, with 4 bases sitting between them. CDR3 sequence reads: CASSDPTGELFF. The CDR3 DNA reads TGTGCCAGCAGCGACCCCACCGGGGAGCTGTTTTTT.

The CDR3: CASSLDLLTASGNTIYF. Here the CDR3 DNA reads TGTGCCAGCAGCTTAGATCTTCTCACAGCCTCTGGAAACACCATATATTTT. The V gene is TRBV11-2, the J gene TRBJ1-3, with unresolved D. The CDR3 covers 17 residues. Germline V CDR1 and CDR2: SGHAT, FQNNGV. The V and J ends lost 0 bases and 0 bases respectively, with 12 bases between them.

This clone has just one count. The rearrangement links TRBV5-6 to TRBJ1-2, with TRBD1 as a possible D gene (5 bases). V was trimmed by 0 bases and J by 5 bases, leaving 8 bases between them. Looked up from germline, CDR1 is SGHDT and CDR2 is YYEEEE. The CDR3 contains 13 residues. The CDR3: CASSLEGAYGYTF. In DNA form, the CDR3 reads TGTGCCAGCAGCTTGGAAGGGGCGTATGGCTACACCTTC. Full variable domain (remainder filled in from reference TRBV5-6 and TRBJ1-2): DAGVTQSPTHLIKTRGQQVTLRCSPKSGHDTVSWYQQALGQGPQFIFQYYEEEERQRGNFPDRFSGHQFPNYSSELNVNALLLGDSALYLCASSLEGAYGYTFGSGTRLTVV.

The rearrangement joins TRBV4-3 to TRBJ1-3; D uncertain. Trimming pared 0 bases from V and 0 bases from J, leaving 6 bases between. Germline-derived CDR1 and CDR2 are LGHNA and YSLEER. The CDR3 totals 15 residues. The CDR3 DNA follows: TGCGCCAGCAGCCAAGAGGCTTTCTCTGGAAACACCATATATTTT. This sequence encodes CASSQEAFSGNTIYF.

V is TRBV5-8 and J is TRBJ1-5; no reliable D call. The germline CDR1 and CDR2 sequences are SGHTS and YDEGEE. This CDR3 has 16 amino acids. Trimming shortened V by 0 bases and J by 2 bases, and 12 bases separated the two germline ends. CDR3 protein: CASSLDNGVGNQPQHF. Here the CDR3 DNA reads TGTGCCAGCAGCTTGGATAACGGTGTGGGCAATCAGCCCCAGCATTTT. The entire variable domain, with the rest obtained from reference TRBV5-8 and TRBJ1-5, is as follows: EAGVTQSPTHLIKTRGQQATLRCSPISGHTSVYWYQQALGLGLQFLLWYDEGEERNRGNFPPRFSGRQFPNYSSELNVNALELEDSALYLCASSLDNGVGNQPQHFGDGTRLSIL.

This clone was recorded once. The chain combines TRBV6-5 with TRBJ2-6; TRBD1 is a possible D gene (6 bases). The CDR3 spans 15 residues. The germline V gene encodes CDR1 MNHEY and CDR2 SVGAGI. The ends were cut back, 7 bases at V and 3 bases at J, with 13 bases in the middle. CDR3 sequence reads: CASTLTGIGANVLTF. DNA for the CDR3: TGTGCCAGCACCCTCACAGGGATTGGGGCCAACGTCCTGACTTTC.

CDR3 region: CASSFSQTTDTQYF. The CDR3 coding sequence is TGTGCCAGCAGCTTCTCCCAGACCACAGATACGCAGTATTTT. V is TRBV13 and J is TRBJ2-3; D ambiguous. The V end lost 3 bases, the J end lost 2 bases, and 9 bases lay between the germline ends. The CDR3 loop spans 14 amino acids. CDR1 and CDR2 (germline): PRHDT, FYEKMQ (reference sequence).

This clone showed up just once. The J gene is TRBJ2-7, the V gene TRBV28; no clear D gene. The germline gives CDR1 MDHEN, CDR2 SYDVKM. The V gene lost 6 bases and the J gene lost 6 bases, with 18 bases spanning the gap. The CDR3 runs 14 residues. The CDR3 DNA reads as TGTGCCAGCAGGCAAGGAGCTTGGGTCTCCGAGCAGTACTTC. Amino acids: CASRQGAWVSEQYF.

The V call is TRBV25-1, the J call TRBJ2-1; tentative D call: TRBD2 (5 bases). Germline values: CDR1 MGHDK, CDR2 SYGVNS. This CDR3 region has 13 residues. V was cut by 6 bases and J by 4 bases, with 10 bases left in between. CDR3 sequence reads: CASSSTGYNEQFF. The CDR3 bases are TGTGCCAGCAGCAGTACGGGGTACAATGAGCAGTTCTTC.

The chain recombines TRBV4-3 with TRBJ2-7, with D unresolved. Germline loops: CDR1 LGHNA, CDR2 YSLEER. Trimming shortened V by 0 bases and J by 2 bases, and 8 bases separated the two germline ends. This CDR3 region has 14 residues. The CDR3 spells CASSQDGLAYEQYF. Here the CDR3 DNA reads TGCGCCAGCAGCCAAGACGGGTTGGCCTACGAGCAGTACTTC.

The J gene is TRBJ2-7, the V gene TRBV5-6; D may be TRBD1 or TRBD2 (5 bases each). The ends were cut back, 2 bases at V and 2 bases at J, with 14 bases in the middle. This CDR3 comprises 15 residues. Germline V gives CDR1 SGHDT, CDR2 YYEEEE. The CDR3 reads CASSLSLRETYEQYF. Written as DNA, the CDR3 is TGTGCCAGCAGCTTAAGTCTCAGGGAGACCTACGAGCAGTACTTC.

The chain links TRBV4-1 to TRBJ2-5, with 12 nucleotides matching TRBD2. Germline V gene data show CDR1 as MGHRA and CDR2 as YSYEKL. The CDR3 contains 15 residues. V shed 5 bases and J 5 bases; nucleotides not matched to a gene: 6. CDR3 DNA sequence: TGCGCCAGCAGCTCTAGCGGGGGGGCCGTGGAGACCCAGTACTTC. It specifies CASSSSGGAVETQYF.

As to this clone: The junction does not match germline at one end; this may be a read error. The genes are TRBV7-2 and TRBJ1-5; D is uncertain. CDR3 size: 15 residues. The germline CDR1 and CDR2 sequences are SGHTA and FQGNSA. DNA for the CDR3: TGTTCCAGCAGCTTAATGTGGGGTATCAATCAGCCCCAGCATTTT. It codes for CSSSLMWGINQPQHF.

The CDR3 DNA reads TGTGCCAGTAGTATAGACAGGAACGAGCAGTACTTC. This codes for CASSIDRNEQYF. This chain links TRBV19 with TRBJ2-7, with unresolved D. The CDR3 runs 12 residues. CDR1 and CDR2 from the germline V gene are LNHDA and SQIVND (reference sequence). Trimming removed 0 bases at V and 5 bases at J, with 5 bases between. Using reference TRBV19 and TRBJ2-7 for the parts outside the CDR3, the full variable domain is DGGITQSPKYLFRKEGQNVTLSCEQNLNHDAMYWYRQDPGQGLRLIYYSQIVNDFQKGDIAEGYSVSREKKESFPLTVTSAQKNPTAFYLCASSIDRNEQYFGPGTRLTVT.

The chain joins TRBV7-9 to TRBJ2-7; no reliable D call. CDR1 is SEHNR and CDR2 is FQNEAQ in the germline V gene (reference sequence). This CDR3 is 13 amino acids long. V was shortened by 6 bases and J by 0 bases, with 9 bases between the two germline ends. CDR3 nucleotides: TGTGCCAGCAGTGGTACTAACTCCTACGAGCAGTACTTC. The encoded protein is CASSGTNSYEQYF. Complete variable domain (other parts from reference TRBV7-9 and TRBJ2-7): DTGVSQNPRHKITKRGQNVTFRCDPISEHNRLYWYRQTLGQGPEFLTYFQNEAQLEKSRLLSDRFSAERPKGSFSTLEIQRTEQGDSAMYLCASSGTNSYEQYFGPGTRLTVT.

V is TRBV27 and J is TRBJ2-2, with a weak D call TRBD1 (6 bases). Germline V gene data show CDR1 as MNHEY and CDR2 as SMNVEV (reference sequence). This CDR3 spans 15 amino acids. The V end was cut by 3 bases, the J end by 0 bases, with 8 bases between. The CDR3 region has the DNA TGTGCCAGCAGTTTTGGGACAACGAACACCGGGGAGCTGTTTTTT. The encoded protein is CASSFGTTNTGELFF.